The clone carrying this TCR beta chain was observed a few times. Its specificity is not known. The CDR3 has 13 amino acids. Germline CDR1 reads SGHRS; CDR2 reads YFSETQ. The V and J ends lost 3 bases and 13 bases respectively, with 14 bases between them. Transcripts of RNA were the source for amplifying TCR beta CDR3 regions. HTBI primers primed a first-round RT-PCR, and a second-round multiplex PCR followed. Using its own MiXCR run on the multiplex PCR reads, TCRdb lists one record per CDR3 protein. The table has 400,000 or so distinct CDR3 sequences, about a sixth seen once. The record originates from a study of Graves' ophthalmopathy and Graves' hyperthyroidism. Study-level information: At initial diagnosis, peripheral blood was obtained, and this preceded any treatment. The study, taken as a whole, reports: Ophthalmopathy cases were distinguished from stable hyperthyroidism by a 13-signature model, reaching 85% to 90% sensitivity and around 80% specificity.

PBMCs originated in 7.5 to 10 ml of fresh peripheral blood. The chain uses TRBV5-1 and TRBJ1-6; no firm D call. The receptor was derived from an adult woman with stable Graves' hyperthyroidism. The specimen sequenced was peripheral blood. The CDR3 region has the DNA TGCGCCAGCAGCTACGGCGCGGGAAAGCCCCTCCACTTT. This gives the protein CASSYGAGKPLHF.